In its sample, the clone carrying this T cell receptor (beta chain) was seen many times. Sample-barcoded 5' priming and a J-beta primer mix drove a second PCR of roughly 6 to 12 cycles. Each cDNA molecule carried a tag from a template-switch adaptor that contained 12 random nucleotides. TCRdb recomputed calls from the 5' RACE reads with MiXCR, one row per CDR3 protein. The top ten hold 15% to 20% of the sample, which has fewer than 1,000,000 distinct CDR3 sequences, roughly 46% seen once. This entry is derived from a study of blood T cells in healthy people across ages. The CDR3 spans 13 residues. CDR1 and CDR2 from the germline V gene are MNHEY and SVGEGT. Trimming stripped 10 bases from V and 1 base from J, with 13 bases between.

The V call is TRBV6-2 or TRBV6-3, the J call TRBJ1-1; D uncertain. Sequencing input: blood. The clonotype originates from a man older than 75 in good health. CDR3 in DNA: TGTGCCATCTGCCGGGATCCGAACACTGAAGCTTTCTTT. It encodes CAICRDPNTEAFF.